This note documents a single T cell receptor (beta chain) sequence. Its target is unknown. The sorted Tregs were CD4+CD25+CD127-/low cells. TCRdb passed the 5' RACE reads through MiXCR, listing each CDR3 protein once. Of under 65,000 distinct CDR3 sequences listed, about a fifth are singletons. V was clipped by 3 bases and J by 0 bases, with 15 bases between them. The germline V gene has CDR1 MGHRA and CDR2 YSYEKL. This CDR3 is built from 18 residues. Study-level points and caveats: Tumor memory CD4+ T cell TCR gene usage was found to cluster with blood and lymph node memory CD4+ cells and with lymph node naive CD4+ cells.

Specimen: tumor-infiltrating Tregs sorted from the breast tumor. This receptor was identified in a female donor with breast cancer. The chain is built from TRBV4-1 and TRBJ2-6; possibly TRBD1 for D (6 bases). This CDR3 is CASSQPTGPSSGANVLTF. CDR3 in DNA: TGCGCCAGCAGCCAGCCGACAGGACCTAGCTCTGGGGCCAACGTCCTGACTTTC.